The present T cell receptor (beta chain) was sequenced within a study of blood T cell repertoires in COVID-19. Whole-study context: Sites in the United States, Italy and Spain provided acute and convalescent COVID-19 samples. T cells, B-cell-depleted T cells, or PBMCs provided the cDNA or gDNA that served as material.

Germline V gives CDR1 SEHNR, CDR2 FQNEAQ (reference sequence). The CDR3 is 15 amino acids. V lost 0 bases and J 1 base, leaving 9 bases between the germline ends. In the authors' methods: Reference gene primer amplification yielded estimated nucleated cell counts. Clones were read by immunoSEQ multiplex PCR, and TCRdb kept only the in-frame ones, dropping some. V and J calls and clone size follow that table, whereas D and trimming were derived from the DNA. The sample yields 60,000 to 85,000 clones, about 69% seen once. The sequenced sample was peripheral blood. The V gene is TRBV7-9, the J gene TRBJ1-1; perhaps TRBD1 as D (5 bases). This receptor was obtained from a man aged 65-85 years with acute or convalescent COVID-19. The CDR3 nucleotides are TGTGCCAGCAGCTTAGCGCTGGGGCCGAACACTGAAGCTTTCTTT. Its translation: CASSLALGPNTEAFF.